This T cell receptor beta chain was sequenced during a study of CD8+CD57+ T cells in acquired aplastic anemia. TCR beta VDJ and CDR3 profiles were obtained from a genomic DNA template. TCRdb reprocessed the reads via MiXCR and lists one record per CDR3 protein. The sample yields about 180,000 distinct CDR3 sequences, around 50% seen once. A single count supports this clonotype. By flow cytometry, patients selected for sequencing had shown an expansion of CD8+CD57+ cells. Germline trimming cut 7 bases from V and 5 bases from J; bases unmatched to any gene: 9. The CDR3 runs 16 residues. Germline CDR1 and CDR2: LNHDA and SQIVND (reference sequence).

This TCR derives from a human donor with aplastic anemia. The sample taken for sequencing was sorted CD4+, CD8+, or CD8+CD57+ T cells (not recorded which) from PBMCs. The chain recombines TRBV19 with TRBJ2-1; 12 nucleotides line up with TRBD2. The CDR3 DNA is TGTGCCAGTACCCCCCTCGGACTAGCGGGAAACAATGAGCAGTTCTTC. Translating it yields CASTPLGLAGNNEQFF.